These T cell receptor beta chains were read from a single sample in a study of regulatory T cells in long-lasting Graves disease. TCRdb analysed the multiplex PCR reads with MiXCR anew, one entry per CDR3 protein. The table shows about 380,000 distinct CDR3 sequences, with roughly a sixth occurring only once. The sequences come from peripheral blood mononuclear cells (PBMCs), collected at new diagnosis, from a patient treated with antithyroid drugs. These receptor sequences come from a female donor with Graves disease. Both conserved end residues are part of each CDR3. Each record gives: clone size, J gene, D gene, V gene, CDR3 DNA, CDR3 protein. D genes are given only for firm matches. Sizes are listed as once, few or many counts, or a class when the clone is expanded.

few,TRBJ1-2,-,TRBV5-6,TGTGCCAGCAGCGCCCGATTTTCCCGGGGAGGCTACACCTTC,CASSARFSRGGYTF
many,TRBJ1-5,TRBD1,TRBV15,TGTGCCACCAGCCCCAGGGGGCTGGGAAGCAATCAGCCCCAGCATTTT,CATSPRGLGSNQPQHF
many,TRBJ1-2,-,TRBV19,TGTGCCAGTAAATTGGACGGATTCTATGGCTACACCTTC,CASKLDGFYGYTF
many,TRBJ2-3,-,TRBV2,TGTGCCAGCACCAGGGCGGGCACAGATACGCAGTATTTT,CASTRAGTDTQYF
few,TRBJ2-3,TRBD2,TRBV9,TGTGCCAGCAGCGCTAGACTAGCGGGGAAAGATACGCAGTATTTT,CASSARLAGKDTQYF
few,TRBJ1-4,-,TRBV12-3/TRBV12-4,TGTGCCAGCAGTTTCGGATATGAAAAACTGTTTTTT,CASSFGYEKLFF
many,TRBJ1-1,-,TRBV12-3/TRBV12-4,TGTGCCACCCTCTCTAAATGGGCTTTCATGAACACTGAAGCTTTCTTT,CATLSKWAFMNTEAFF
many,TRBJ1-5,TRBD1,TRBV12-3/TRBV12-4,TGTGCCAGCAGCCCCTGGGGACAGGGTAGCAATCAGCCCCAGCATTTT,CASSPWGQGSNQPQHF
many,TRBJ1-2,-,TRBV5-6,TGTGCCAGCAGCTTGACAAGGGGAACTAACTATGGCTACACCTTC,CASSLTRGTNYGYTF
many,TRBJ2-2,-,TRBV3-1,TGTGCCAGCAGCCAATACGGGGGGCCGAACACCGGGGAGCTGTTTTTT,CASSQYGGPNTGELFF